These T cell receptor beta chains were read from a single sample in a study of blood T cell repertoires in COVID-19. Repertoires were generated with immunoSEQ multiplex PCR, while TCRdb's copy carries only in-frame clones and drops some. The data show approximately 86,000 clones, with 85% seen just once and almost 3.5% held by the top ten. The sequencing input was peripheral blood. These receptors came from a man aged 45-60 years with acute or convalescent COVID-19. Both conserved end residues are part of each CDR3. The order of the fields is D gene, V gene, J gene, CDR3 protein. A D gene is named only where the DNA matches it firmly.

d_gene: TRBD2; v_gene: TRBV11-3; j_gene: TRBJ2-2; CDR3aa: CASSGPGGGANTGELFF
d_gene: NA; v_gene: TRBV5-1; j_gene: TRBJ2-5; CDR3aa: CASSGMGASPQETQYF
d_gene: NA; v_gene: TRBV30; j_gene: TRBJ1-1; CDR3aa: CAWSESMNTEAFF
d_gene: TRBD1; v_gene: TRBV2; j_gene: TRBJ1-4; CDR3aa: CASSEKTGAEKLFF
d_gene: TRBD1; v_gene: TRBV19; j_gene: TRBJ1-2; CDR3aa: CASSTDRGHGYTF
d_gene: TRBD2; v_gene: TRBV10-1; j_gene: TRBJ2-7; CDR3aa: CASSELVAGGPYEQYF
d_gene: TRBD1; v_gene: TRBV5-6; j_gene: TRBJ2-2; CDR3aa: CASSRQGGAGELFF
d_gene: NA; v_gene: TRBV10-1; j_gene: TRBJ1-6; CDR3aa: CASSNDGGTPLHF
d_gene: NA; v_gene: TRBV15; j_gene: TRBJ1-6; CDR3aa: CATSRERGSPLHF
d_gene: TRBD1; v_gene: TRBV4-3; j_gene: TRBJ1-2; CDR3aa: CASSPGQGGGYGYTF
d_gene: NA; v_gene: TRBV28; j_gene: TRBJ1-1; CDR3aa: CASSLWWQVMNTEAFF
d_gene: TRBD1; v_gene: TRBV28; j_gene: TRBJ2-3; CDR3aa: CASSSGQVERNTQYF
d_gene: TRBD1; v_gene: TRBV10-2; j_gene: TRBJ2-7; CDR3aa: CASGGSDRGKDEQYF
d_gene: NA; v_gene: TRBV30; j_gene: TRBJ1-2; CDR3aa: CAWSELYGYTF
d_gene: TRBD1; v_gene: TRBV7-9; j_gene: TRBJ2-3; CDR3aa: CASSSDREADTQYF
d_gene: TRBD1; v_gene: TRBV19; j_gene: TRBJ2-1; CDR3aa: CASRGQGANNEQFF
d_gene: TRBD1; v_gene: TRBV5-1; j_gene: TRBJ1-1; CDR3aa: CASSPGQDYTEAFF
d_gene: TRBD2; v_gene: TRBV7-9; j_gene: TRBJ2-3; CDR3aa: CASSLSSGGSDTQYF
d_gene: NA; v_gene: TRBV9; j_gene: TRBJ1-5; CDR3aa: CASSPDRDFDQPQHF
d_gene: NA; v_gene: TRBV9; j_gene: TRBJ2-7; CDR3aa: CASSVDLAPYEQYF
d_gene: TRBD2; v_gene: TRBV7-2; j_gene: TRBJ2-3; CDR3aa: CATKREHGTDTQYF
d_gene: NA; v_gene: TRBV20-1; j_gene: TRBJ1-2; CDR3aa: CSAYQGYGYTF
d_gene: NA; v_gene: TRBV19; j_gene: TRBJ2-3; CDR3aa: CASSIRGTSLADTQYF
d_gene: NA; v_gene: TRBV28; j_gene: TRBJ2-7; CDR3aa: CASSTPRDYEQYF
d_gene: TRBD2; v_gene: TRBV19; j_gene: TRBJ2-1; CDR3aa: CASSPGLGTYNEQFF
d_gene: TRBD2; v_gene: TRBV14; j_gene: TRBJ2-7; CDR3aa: CASSPLIAGAYEQYF
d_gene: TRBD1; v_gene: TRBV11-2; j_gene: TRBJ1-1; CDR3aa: CASSLIQGEGNTEAFF
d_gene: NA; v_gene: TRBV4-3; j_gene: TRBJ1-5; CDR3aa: CASSQEYRYNQPQHF
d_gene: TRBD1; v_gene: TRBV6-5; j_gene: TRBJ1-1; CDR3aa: CASSSTGGGEAFF
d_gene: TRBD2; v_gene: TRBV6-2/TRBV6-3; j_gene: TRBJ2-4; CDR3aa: CASSYSLTGTRGNIQYF
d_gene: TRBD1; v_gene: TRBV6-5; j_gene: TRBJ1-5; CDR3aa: CASSSAGTGRQPQHF
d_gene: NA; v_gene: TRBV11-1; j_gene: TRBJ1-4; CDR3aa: CASSLKPANEKLFF
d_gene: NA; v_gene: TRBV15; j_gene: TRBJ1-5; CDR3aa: CATSRVPVHAVSQPQHF
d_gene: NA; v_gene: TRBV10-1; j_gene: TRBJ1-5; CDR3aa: CASSDGHKGDNQPQHF
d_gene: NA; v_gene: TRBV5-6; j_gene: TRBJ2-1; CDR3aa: CASSLWGDYNEQFF
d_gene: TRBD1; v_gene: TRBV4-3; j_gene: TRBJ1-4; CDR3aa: CASSQRGQGVANEKLFF
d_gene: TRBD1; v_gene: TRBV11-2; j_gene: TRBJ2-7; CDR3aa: CASSSGPDRGESGYEQYF
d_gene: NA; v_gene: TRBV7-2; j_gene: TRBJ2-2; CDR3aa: CASSLDRNTGELFF
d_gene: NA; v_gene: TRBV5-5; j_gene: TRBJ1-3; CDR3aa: CASSSDSYSGNTIYF
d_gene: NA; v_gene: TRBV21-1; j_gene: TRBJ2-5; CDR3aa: CASSKVGERDNETQYF
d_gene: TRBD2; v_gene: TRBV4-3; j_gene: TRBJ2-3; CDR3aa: CASSSRAGEADTQYF
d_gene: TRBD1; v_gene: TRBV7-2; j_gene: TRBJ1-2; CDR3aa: CATVDEGQAPYGYTF
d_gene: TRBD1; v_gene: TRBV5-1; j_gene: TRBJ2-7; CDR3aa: CASSLAGQAYEQYF
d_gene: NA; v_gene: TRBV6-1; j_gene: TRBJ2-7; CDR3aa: CASSEASKSNEQYF
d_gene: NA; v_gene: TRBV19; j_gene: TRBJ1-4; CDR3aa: CASSPFGGLKEKLFF